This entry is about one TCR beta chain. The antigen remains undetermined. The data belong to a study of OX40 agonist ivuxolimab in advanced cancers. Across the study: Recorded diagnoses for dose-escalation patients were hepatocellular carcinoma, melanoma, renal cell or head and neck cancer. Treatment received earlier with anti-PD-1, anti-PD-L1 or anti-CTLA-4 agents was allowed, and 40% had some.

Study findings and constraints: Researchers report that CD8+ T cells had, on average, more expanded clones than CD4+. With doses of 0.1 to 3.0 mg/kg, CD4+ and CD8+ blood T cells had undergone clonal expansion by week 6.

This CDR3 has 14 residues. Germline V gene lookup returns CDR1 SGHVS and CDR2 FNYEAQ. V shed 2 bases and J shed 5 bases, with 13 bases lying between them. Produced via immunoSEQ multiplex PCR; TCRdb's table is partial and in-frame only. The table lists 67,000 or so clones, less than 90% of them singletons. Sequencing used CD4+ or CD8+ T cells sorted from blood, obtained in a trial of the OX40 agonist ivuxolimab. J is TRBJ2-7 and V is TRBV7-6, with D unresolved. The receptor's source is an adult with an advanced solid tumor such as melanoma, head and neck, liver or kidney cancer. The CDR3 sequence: CASSLRADFDEQYF. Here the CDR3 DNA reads TGTGCCAGCAGCTTAAGGGCCGATTTCGACGAGCAGTACTTC.